The next 26 T cell receptor delta chains were all read from a single sample in a study of gamma-delta T cells after stem cell transplantation. TCRdb re-identified clones in the RT-PCR reads via CATT. The data contain about 1,300 delta-chain clones, 2% to 2.5% of them singletons. Sequencing was done on a sample of gamma-delta T cells. All receptors derive from a human donor. It is not recorded whose cells these are; they may come from a transplant donor.

Worth noting for this clone: The protein given by TCRdb reflects a much larger clone and differs at residue 7 from this DNA's translation, likely from a read error; the protein shown is the DNA's translation. The J gene is TRDJ1, the V gene TRDV2; 8 bases are a match to TRDD3. The CDR3 is 18 amino acids. J gave up 5 bases and V 3 bases, and 19 bases lay outside the gene matches. Germline V gives CDR1 GEAIGNYY, CDR2 EKD. DNA for the CDR3: TGTGCCTGTGACGCGTACTGTGGGATACGCGGAGAAGGGGATAAACTCATCTTT. The encoded protein is CACDAYCGIRGEGDKLIF.

This clone was counted between two and nine times. With only one base between it and a far larger clone, this is likely a read error. Within the sample, other DNA sequences also encode this same CDR3. The chain uses TRDV2 and TRDJ3; tentatively, D is TRDD3 (5 bases). From germline, CDR1 is GEAIGNYY and CDR2 EKD. The CDR3 length is 17 residues. The CDR3 DNA follows: TGTGCCTGTGACCCGCTAAAAAGCTCCTGGGACACCCGGCAGATGTTTTTC. Amino acids: CACDPLKSSWDTRQMFF.

About this clone: This DNA translates differently at residue 14 from the TCRdb protein, which is that of a much larger clone; a read error is likely, and the protein shown is the DNA's own translation. The chain is built from TRDV2 and TRDJ1, with D perhaps TRDD3 (6 bases). The CDR3 covers 15 residues. Germline-derived CDR1 and CDR2 are GEAIGNYY and EKD. CDR3 in DNA: TGTGCCTGTGACACCTTGGGGACCCTACCTGGGGAACTCACCTTT. Residues: CACDTLGTLPGELTF.

By sample fraction, this clone is medium-sized (0.01 to 0.1%). A far larger clone is just one base off, so this is likely a read error. This chain connects TRDV2 to TRDJ1; no clear D gene. The CDR3 has 15 residues. Germline CDR1 and CDR2: GEAIGNYY and EKD. DNA of the CDR3: TGTGCCTGTGGCACCGTCGATTTGTCCACCGATAAACTCATCTTT. Amino acid sequence: CACGTVDLSTDKLIF.

This clone was observed a few times. For this DNA, TCRdb reports the protein of a much larger clone, which diverges at residue 4, most likely from a read error; the protein presented here is translated directly from the DNA. The gene calls are TRDV2 and TRDJ1; 12 nucleotides match TRDD3. Trimming at V came to 5 bases and at J to 1 base, leaving 16 bases not matched to a gene. Germline V gives CDR1 GEAIGNYY, CDR2 EKD. The length of the CDR3 is 19 residues. The CDR3 DNA reads TGTGCCTGTGTCTCTCTACTGGGGGATACCAGGGGGTCCACCGATAAACTCATCTTT. Amino acids: CACVSLLGDTRGSTDKLIF.

As for this clone: This sequence is one base from a far larger clone and is likely a read error. Additional DNA sequences in this sample encode the identical CDR3. This chain links TRDV2 with TRDJ1; TRDD3 agrees at 10 bases. After removal of 7 bases from V and 2 bases from J, the junction contained 9 bases not matched to a gene. The CDR3 covers 15 residues. Germline CDR1 reads GEAIGNYY; CDR2 reads EKD. In DNA form, the CDR3 reads TGTGCCTGCGACGCCTTACTGGGGGATACCGATAAACTCATCTTT. This codes for CACDALLGDTDKLIF.

This clone is large. The V and J genes are TRDV2 and TRDJ1, with 12 nucleotides matching TRDD3. Germline lookup yields CDR1 GEAIGNYY and CDR2 EKD. V was clipped by 2 bases and J by 0 bases; unmatched bases: 9. The CDR3 consists of 18 residues. The CDR3 DNA is TGTGCCTGTGACAAATTAGAACTGGGGGATACTTACACCGATAAACTCATCTTT. Amino acid sequence: CACDKLELGDTYTDKLIF.

Remarks on this clone: One base separates it from a far larger clone, so it is likely a read error. Additional DNA sequences in this sample encode the identical CDR3. The J gene is TRDJ3, the V gene TRDV2; 11 nucleotides line up with TRDD3. The V gene's germline CDR1 is GEAIGNYY and CDR2 EKD. The CDR3 extends over 19 amino acids. The CDR3 protein is CACDTAGGYPDWDTRQMFF. The CDR3 nucleotides are TGTGCCTGTGACACCGCTGGGGGATACCCGGACTGGGACACCCGGCAGATGTTTTTC.

This clone was observed a handful of times. TCRdb's entry gives the protein of a much larger clone, which mismatches this DNA's translation at residue 7, likely from a read error; the protein reported here is translated from the DNA. This sequence joins TRDV2 and TRDJ1; tentative D call: TRDD3 (5 bases). The germline V gene has CDR1 GEAIGNYY and CDR2 EKD. The CDR3 totals 17 residues. Trimming took 3 bases from V and 0 from J, leaving 19 bases between them. The CDR3 DNA reads TGTGCCTGTGACGCGGTACCGGGGGCGACCTACACCGATAAACTCATCTTT. Residues: CACDAVPGATYTDKLIF.

Concerning this clone itself: A read error likely explains why the TCRdb protein, taken from a much larger clone, differs from this DNA's translation at residue 3; the protein shown is translated from the DNA. The chain uses TRDV2 and TRDJ1; 13 nucleotides agree with TRDD3. Per germline, CDR1 GEAIGNYY and CDR2 EKD. The CDR3 totals 18 residues. The CDR3 sequence is CARDEIILGDTVADKLIF. The CDR3 DNA follows: TGTGCCCGTGACGAGATAATACTGGGGGATACGGTAGCCGATAAACTCATCTTT.

This clone appeared a few times. The translation of this DNA and the TCRdb protein of a much larger clone differ at residue 5, probably owing to a read error; the protein shown here is translated from the DNA. This chain connects TRDV2 to TRDJ2, with a possible D match to TRDD2 (5 bases). CDR1 GEAIGNYY and CDR2 EKD come from the germline V gene. There are 17 residues in the CDR3. Trimming removed 4 bases from V and 0 bases from J, with 17 bases in between. CDR3 bases: TGTGCCTGTGATCCCCTGACTTCCAAATCTTTGACAGCACAACTCTTCTTT. Translating gives CACDPLTSKSLTAQLFF.

This clone occurred a few times. The rearrangement links TRDV2 to TRDJ1; 8 bases agree with TRDD3. The CDR3 sequence is 18 residues long. CDR1 is GEAIGNYY, CDR2 EKD, per germline. Trimming took 2 bases from V and 0 from J; bases not matched to a gene: 13. This chain's CDR3 is CACDMILGEPTYTDKLIF. CDR3 nucleotides: TGTGCCTGTGACATGATCCTGGGGGAACCCACGTACACCGATAAACTCATCTTT.

With regard to this clone: A far larger clone lies a single base away; this is likely a read error. The same CDR3 arises from other DNA sequences in this sample as well. The chain uses TRDV2 and TRDJ4, with 11 bases that match TRDD3. Germline CDR1 reads GEAIGNYY; CDR2 reads EKD. V lost 3 bases, J lost 4 bases, and 21 bases stayed unmatched. CDR3 length: 19 residues. The CDR3 spells CACDEINLLGDKGRQPLIF. CDR3 DNA sequence: TGTGCCTGTGACGAAATCAATCTACTGGGGGATAAGGGCAGACAACCCCTGATCTTT.

The chain uses TRDV2 and TRDJ1; TRDD3 matches at 7 bases. The ends lost 3 bases at V and 0 bases at J; junction bases unmatched: 12. Looked up from germline, CDR1 is GEAIGNYY and CDR2 is EKD. The length of the CDR3 is 17 residues. CDR3 amino acids: CACDPAEGDSYTDKLIF. CDR3 bases: TGTGCCTGTGACCCCGCCGAGGGGGATTCGTACACCGATAAACTCATCTTT.

As concerns this clone: Other nucleotide sequences in the sample specify the same CDR3. This rearrangement joins TRDV2 to TRDJ1; 12 bases map to TRDD3. The CDR3 is 18 residues long. The J segment lost 2 bases and the V segment lost 3 bases, leaving 12 bases of the junction unmatched. CDR1 and CDR2 (germline): GEAIGNYY, EKD. CDR3 DNA sequence: TGTGCCTGTGACTATGTAGCTGGGGGATACGGGGATACCGATAAACTCATCTTT. It encodes CACDYVAGGYGDTDKLIF.

The rearrangement links TRDV2 to TRDJ1; 7 positions agree with TRDD3. The junction had 18 bases not matched to a gene; V was cut back by 3 bases and J by 0 bases. The CDR3 covers 19 residues. CDR1 is GEAIGNYY, CDR2 EKD, per germline. CDR3: CACDPLRGDPKPYTDKLIF. The CDR3 DNA sequence: TGTGCCTGTGACCCGTTACGGGGGGATCCTAAACCTTACACCGATAAACTCATCTTT.

In its sample, this clone was seen a few times. TCRdb shows a much larger clone's protein in place of this DNA's translation, and the two differ at residue 10, likely through a read error; the protein shown is translated from the DNA. V is TRDV2 and J is TRDJ1; 11 positions agree with TRDD3. The CDR3 spans 19 residues. Germline assignment: CDR1 GEAIGNYY and CDR2 EKD. After removal of 3 bases from V and 1 base from J, the junction contained 15 bases not matched to a gene. CDR3 nucleotides: TGTGCCTGTGACTCTCTACTGGGGGATATCAGGGGGTCCACCGATAAACTCATCTTT. This codes for CACDSLLGDIRGSTDKLIF.

By proportion, this clone is large. The genes are TRDV2 and TRDJ3, with 10 bases lining up with TRDD3. Germline values: CDR1 GEAIGNYY, CDR2 EKD. Unmatched junction bases numbered 14, after V lost 0 bases and J lost 1 base. CDR3 size: 22 residues. CDR3 amino acids: CACDTWSPGDTRRSWDTRQMFF. Written as DNA, the CDR3 is TGTGCCTGTGACACCTGGTCCCCGGGGGATACGCGAAGGTCCTGGGACACCCGACAGATGTTTTTC.

This chain joins TRDV2 and TRDJ1; 10 nucleotides align to TRDD3. Trimming took 5 bases from V and 0 from J; bases not matched to a gene: 35. CDR1 and CDR2 from the germline V gene are GEAIGNYY and EKD. This CDR3 contains 25 residues. CDR3 sequence: CACGDMWGFLPGGLGDITYTDKLIF. The CDR3, as DNA: TGTGCCTGTGGCGATATGTGGGGGTTCCTCCCCGGGGGGCTGGGGGATATCACGTACACCGATAAACTCATCTTT.

In its sample, this clone ranks as large. The CDR3 loop reads CACDTVVERGSPAYTDKLIF. The DNA of the CDR3 is TGTGCCTGTGACACCGTGGTGGAAAGGGGGTCCCCCGCATACACCGATAAACTCATCTTT. J is TRDJ1 and V is TRDV2; possible D gene TRDD3, 5 bases. Trimming left V 0 bases short and J 0 bases short, with 25 bases between. Germline V gene data show CDR1 as GEAIGNYY and CDR2 as EKD. The CDR3 has 20 residues.

Details on this clone: The protein that TCRdb holds for this DNA derives from a much larger clone and differs from the translated DNA at residue 12, which likely indicates a read error; the protein shown here is translated from the DNA. This chain links TRDV2 with TRDJ1, with 7 bases fitting TRDD3. Germline V gene lookup returns CDR1 GEAIGNYY and CDR2 EKD. J was trimmed by 6 bases and V by 0 bases; bases with no gene match: 24. This CDR3 contains 20 residues. Here the CDR3 reads CACDTLTPQDFKGDRYKLIF. The CDR3, as DNA: TGTGCCTGTGACACCCTAACCCCTCAAGACTTCAAGGGGGATCGTTATAAACTCATCTTT.

This clone came up a few times. TCRdb attributes to this sequence the protein of a much larger clone, which differs from the DNA translation at residue 6; a read error is likely, and the protein displayed is translated from the DNA. The rearrangement joins TRDV2 to TRDJ1, with 8 bases lining up with TRDD3. CDR1 and CDR2 from the germline V gene are GEAIGNYY and EKD. The CDR3 extends over 19 amino acids. The ends lost 4 bases at V and 0 bases at J; junction bases unmatched: 18. CDR3: CACDPLTGGFPPYTDKLIF. In DNA, the CDR3 is TGTGCCTGTGATCCCCTCACTGGGGGTTTTCCGCCCTACACCGATAAACTCATCTTT.

This clone was seen a handful of times. The translation of this DNA and the TCRdb protein of a much larger clone differ at residue 8, probably owing to a read error; the protein shown here is translated from the DNA. The J gene is TRDJ1, the V gene TRDV2; D is possibly TRDD3 (5 bases). Germline V gene data show CDR1 as GEAIGNYY and CDR2 as EKD. The CDR3 runs 15 residues. Trimming shortened V by 3 bases and J by 2 bases, and 15 bases separated the two germline ends. This CDR3 is CACDALLRDTDKLIF. The DNA of the CDR3 is TGTGCCTGTGACGCCTTACTGAGGGATACCGATAAACTCATCTTT.

This clone turned up a few times. A far larger clone is one base from this, pointing to a likely read error. Other DNA sequences within the sample encode an identical CDR3. The J gene is TRDJ1, the V gene TRDV2, with 8 nucleotides matching TRDD3. CDR3 length equals 18 residues. Losses at the gene ends were 0 bases for V and 2 bases for J; bases not matched to a gene: 13. CDR1 is GEAIGNYY and CDR2 is EKD in the germline V gene. The CDR3 DNA follows: TGTGCCTGTGACACCGTCCTGGGGGAACCCACGTATACCGATAAACTCATCTTT. Its protein product is CACDTVLGEPTYTDKLIF.

This rearrangement joins TRDV2 to TRDJ3, with D possibly being TRDD3 (6 bases). This CDR3 region has 18 residues. Trimming cost V 0 bases and J 0 bases, with 11 bases left between them. Per germline, CDR1 GEAIGNYY and CDR2 EKD. CDR3 nucleotides: TGTGCCTGTGACACCGCTGGGGAAAGCTCCTGGGACACCCGACAGATGTTTTTC. Encoded protein: CACDTAGESSWDTRQMFF.

Remarks on this clone: TCRdb shows a much larger clone's protein in place of this DNA's translation, and the two differ at residue 11, likely through a read error; the protein shown is translated from the DNA. The rearrangement links TRDV2 to TRDJ1; TRDD3 matches at 12 bases. Germline V CDR1 and CDR2: GEAIGNYY, EKD. This CDR3 contains 15 residues. CDR3 DNA sequence: TGTGCCTGTGACGCCTTACTGGGGGATACCGGTAAACTCATCTTT. Translated: CACDALLGDTGKLIF.